One sample yielded the 8 T cell receptor beta chains listed below, sequenced in a study of shared clonotypes between healthy human individuals. Profiled with immunoSEQ multiplex PCR; TCRdb holds only in-frame clones, not every one. This table has roughly 1,600,000 clones, approximately 98.5% appearing once. Material: naive CD4+ T cells sorted from blood. Subset of the sample: CD45RA+ positively selected. The receptors come from a man younger than 45 in good health.

J is TRBJ1-4 and V is TRBV6-8; D remains ambiguous. V was cut by 7 bases and J by 2 bases, with 17 bases left in between. Per germline, CDR1 MNHGY and CDR2 SAAAGT. The CDR3 sequence is 16 residues long. The CDR3 sequence is CASIRPRAATNEKLFF. The CDR3 DNA is TGTGCCAGCATTAGACCCCGGGCGGCGACTAATGAAAAACTGTTTTTT.

The CDR3 sequence: CASSADRDGDEAFF. In nucleotides, the CDR3 is TGTGCCAGCAGTGCTGACAGGGACGGGGATGAAGCTTTCTTT. This chain connects TRBV2 to TRBJ1-1; 7 bases line up with TRBD1. V dropped 4 bases and J dropped 7; count of bases not matched to a gene: 9. CDR3 size: 14 residues. Germline V CDR1 and CDR2: SNHLY, FYNNEI.

The V call is TRBV6-1, the J call TRBJ2-7; 10 bases match TRBD2. Germline CDR1 and CDR2: MNHNS and SASEGT. Losses at the gene ends were 2 bases for V and 5 bases for J; bases not matched to a gene: 12. CDR3 length equals 17 residues. The CDR3 is CASSESSGTSAFHEQYF. The CDR3 DNA is TGTGCCAGCAGTGAATCCTCCGGGACTAGCGCTTTCCACGAGCAGTACTTC.

The chain is built from TRBV11-3 and TRBJ2-1, with 10 bases aligning to TRBD2. V shed 1 base, J shed 3 bases, and the junction held 3 bases outside the gene matches. Germline CDR1 and CDR2: SGHNT and YENEEA. The CDR3 is made up of 16 amino acids. In DNA form, the CDR3 reads TGTGCCAGCAGCTTAGTACTAGCGGGAATCTACAATGAGCAGTTCTTC. As protein: CASSLVLAGIYNEQFF.

The rearrangement joins TRBV5-4 to TRBJ2-7; 9 nucleotides line up with TRBD2. This CDR3 has 16 residues. CDR1 is SGHNT and CDR2 is YYREEE in the germline V gene (reference sequence). Trimming cost V 4 bases and J 3 bases; bases outside gene matches: 11. The CDR3 sequence: CASSQGGVAGVYEQYF. Here the CDR3 DNA reads TGTGCCAGCAGCCAAGGGGGGGTAGCGGGAGTCTACGAGCAGTACTTC.

The chain uses TRBV19 and TRBJ2-5, with D maybe TRBD2 (6 bases). The germline gives CDR1 LNHDA, CDR2 SQIVND (reference sequence). The CDR3 runs to 14 residues. V was pared by 5 bases and J by 5 bases, with 15 bases between. CDR3 residues: CASSLGLAQETQYF. The CDR3 DNA sequence: TGTGCCAGTAGTTTGGGACTTGCTCAGGAGACCCAGTACTTC.

The V and J genes are TRBV7-9 and TRBJ2-2; D gene ambiguous. The CDR3 runs 15 residues. V gave up 5 bases and J gave up 4 bases, with 14 bases separating them. CDR1 is SEHNR and CDR2 is FQNEAQ in the germline V gene (reference sequence). CDR3 DNA sequence: TGTGCCAGCAGCCCACGGAAACTGTTCACCGGGGAGCTGTTTTTT. It is translated as CASSPRKLFTGELFF.

About this clone: A read error may account for a junction end that differs from germline. V is TRBV7-2 and J is TRBJ2-5, with D tentatively TRBD2 (8 bases). Germline V gene lookup returns CDR1 SGHTA and CDR2 FQGNSA. CDR3 length: 13 residues. Written as DNA, the CDR3 is TGTGCCAGCAGCCCAGGGGGGCGAGCGGGAGTGGACTTC. Its protein is CASSPGGRAGVDF.